A selection of T cell receptor beta chains follows, all from one sample in a study of a mutant IDH1 vaccine in newly diagnosed glioma. For these receptors, no antigen is known. Sequencing was performed with immunoSEQ multiplex PCR; in TCRdb, only in-frame clones are kept and a portion is missing. The data contain about 35,000 clones, about four fifths of them singletons. The specimen comprised peripheral blood mononuclear cells (PBMCs), sampled from a glioma patient whose treatment included an IDH1 peptide vaccine. The receptor source for this set is a woman in her thirties with glioma. Some clones in this sample may be carry-over from other donors' samples. Both conserved end residues are part of each CDR3. Fields, in order: V gene, D gene, J gene, clone size, CDR3 DNA, CDR3 protein. A D gene is named only where the DNA matches it firmly. Where a row states a size, it is once, few, many or the class of an expanded clone; other rows omit it.

>TRBV28|TRBD1|TRBJ2-3|few
TGTGCCAGCAGCACGGGGACAGGGAGGGCAGATACGCAGTATTTT
CASSTGTGRADTQYF
>TRBV29-1|TRBD1|TRBJ2-7|NA
TGCAGCGTTGCCGGACAGGGGAGCTCCTACGAGCAGTACTTC
CSVAGQGSSYEQYF
>TRBV19|TRBD1|TRBJ1-5|few
TGTGCCAGTAGTTTCAGACAGGGAAGCAATCAGCCCCAGCATTTT
CASSFRQGSNQPQHF
>TRBV6-1|TRBD2|TRBJ2-1|NA
TGTGCCAGCATGGGGAGCGGGACGATCTACAATGAGCAGTTCTTC
CASMGSGTIYNEQFF
>TRBV10-1|NA|TRBJ2-2|NA
TGCGCCAGCAGTGAATCAGGGGCCGGGGAGCTGTTTTTT
CASSESGAGELFF
>TRBV28|NA|TRBJ2-5|NA
TGTGCCAGCAGTCTCCAGGGGTCGGAGACCCAGTACTTC
CASSLQGSETQYF
>TRBV9|TRBD1|TRBJ1-3|NA
TGTGCCAGCAGCGTAGGGACAGGGGGAAACACCATATATTTT
CASSVGTGGNTIYF
>TRBV30|NA|TRBJ2-5|NA
TGTGCCTGGAGTGCCAAGCCATCCATACAAGGGCTTAGGGTGAAAGAGACCCAGTACTTC
CAWSAKPSIQGLRVKETQYF
>TRBV29-1|NA|TRBJ2-5|NA
TGCAGCGTTGGGACTCCCATGGGAGAGACCCAGTACTTC
CSVGTPMGETQYF
>TRBV10-3|TRBD1|TRBJ2-7|NA
TGTGCCATTCCGGGACAGGGGCTTCGGGAGCAGTACTTC
CAIPGQGLREQYF
>TRBV10-2|NA|TRBJ1-2|few
TGCGCCAGCAGTGGAACCAGGGAATTTGGCTACACCTTC
CASSGTREFGYTF
>TRBV10-1|TRBD1|TRBJ2-7|few
TGCGCCAGTCACAGGGGTCATTACTACGAGCAGTACTTC
CASHRGHYYEQYF
>TRBV18|NA|TRBJ2-3|NA
TGTGCCAGCTCACCACCAGGGTACGATACGCAGTATTTT
CASSPPGYDTQYF
>TRBV2|NA|TRBJ1-1|few
TGTGCCAGCAGTGAATGGGGCATGAACACTGAAGCTTTCTTT
CASSEWGMNTEAFF
>TRBV25-1|NA|TRBJ1-1|NA
TGTGCCAGCAGTGATATGTGGGGTCGAAACACTGAAGCTTTCTTT
CASSDMWGRNTEAFF
>TRBV7-9|TRBD1|TRBJ1-1|NA
TGTGCCAGCAGCATACTGGGACAGGCCTTTGGAGCTTTCTTT
CASSILGQAFGAFF
>TRBV11-3|NA|TRBJ2-6|NA
TGTGCCAGCAGCCGTTGGGACGGGAGCTCTGGGGCCAACGTCCTGACTTTC
CASSRWDGSSGANVLTF
>TRBV4-2|NA|TRBJ2-3|NA
TGTGCCAGCAGCAGCAGCCGGGCAGATACGCAGTATTTT
CASSSSRADTQYF
>TRBV29-1|NA|TRBJ1-1|NA
TGCAGCGTCTACCGACCCTCCCTGGGAGCTTTCTTT
CSVYRPSLGAFF
>TRBV19|NA|TRBJ2-3|NA
TGTGCCAGTAGTGGAGGGACTTCCCGATCCACAGATACGCAGTATTTT
CASSGGTSRSTDTQYF
>TRBV9|TRBD1|TRBJ2-7|NA
TGTGCCAGTGGGACAGGGAACTACGAGCAGTACTTC
CASGTGNYEQYF
>TRBV5-5|NA|TRBJ2-2|once
TGTGCCAGCAGCTTGCAAGGCACCGGGGAGCTGTTTTTT
CASSLQGTGELFF
>TRBV5-1|NA|TRBJ1-1|NA
TGCGCCAGCAGCTTTCCCGGCGGGACTCCGATGAACACTGAAGCTTTCTTT
CASSFPGGTPMNTEAFF
>TRBV7-9|NA|TRBJ1-1|few
TGTGCCAGCAGCTCCACAGGGCGGAGGACTGAAGCTTTCTTT
CASSSTGRRTEAFF
>TRBV19|TRBD1|TRBJ1-5|NA
TGTGCCAGTAGTAGACAGGACAGGGGAGTTCGTCAGCCCCAGCATTTT
CASSRQDRGVRQPQHF
>TRBV19|NA|TRBJ1-1|once
TGTGCCAGTAGTGAAACAGTGAACACTGAAGCTTTCTTT
CASSETVNTEAFF
>TRBV6-1|NA|TRBJ2-7|NA
TGTGCCAGCAGGGGGACGGGCTTCTCCTACGAGCAGTACTTC
CASRGTGFSYEQYF
>TRBV2|NA|TRBJ1-1|NA
TGTGCCAGCAGTCAGGGGAGGAACACTGAAGCTTTCTTT
CASSQGRNTEAFF
>TRBV10-3|NA|TRBJ1-1|NA
TGTGCCATCAGTGAGGTGGCCGTTGTCTTGAACACTGAAGCTTTCTTT
CAISEVAVVLNTEAFF
>TRBV13|NA|TRBJ2-3|NA
TGTGCCAGCAGCGTACTCACAGATACGCAGTATTTT
CASSVLTDTQYF
>TRBV20-1|NA|TRBJ1-5|NA
TGCAGTGCGAAGGGGAGTCAGCCCCAGCATTTT
CSAKGSQPQHF
>TRBV10-1|TRBD1|TRBJ1-1|NA
TGCGCCAGCAGTTCCTCAGGGGGGTTGACTGAAGCTTTCTTT
CASSSSGGLTEAFF
>TRBV9|NA|TRBJ1-1|few
TGTGCCAGCACCCCCGAGGGCAGGGGGAACACTGAAGCTTTCTTT
CASTPEGRGNTEAFF
>TRBV28|TRBD1|TRBJ1-5|few
TGTGCCAGCAGTTCAGGGGGGAGCAATCAGCCCCAGCATTTT
CASSSGGSNQPQHF
>TRBV6-1|NA|TRBJ2-7|NA
TGTGCCAGCAGTATGACGGGACGGTACGAGCAGTACTTC
CASSMTGRYEQYF
>TRBV6-1|NA|TRBJ1-5|NA
TGTGCCAGCAGTGAAGCGCAGGGGCTCAATCAGCCCCAGCATTTT
CASSEAQGLNQPQHF
>TRBV15|NA|TRBJ1-4|NA
TGTGCCACGTCGCCCGGCCTTTCGACTGGTGAAAAACTGTTTTTT
CATSPGLSTGEKLFF
>TRBV6-1|NA|TRBJ1-3|NA
TGTGCCAGCAGGCACGGGCCGAGCTCTGGAAACACCATATATTTT
CASRHGPSSGNTIYF
>TRBV5-4|TRBD1|TRBJ1-1|once
TGTGCCAGCAGCACATACACAGGGGAGACTGAAGCTTTCTTT
CASSTYTGETEAFF
>TRBV2|NA|TRBJ2-3|NA
TGTGCCAGCACTCTGTGGGGATCAACAGATACGCAGTATTTT
CASTLWGSTDTQYF
>TRBV11-2|NA|TRBJ2-7|NA
TGTGCCAGCAGCCTAGGTCAGAATTACGAGCAGTACTTC
CASSLGQNYEQYF
>TRBV9|TRBD2|TRBJ2-3|NA
TGTGCCAGCAGCGTAGCTAGCGGGATAACAGATACGCAGTATTTT
CASSVASGITDTQYF